This TCR beta chain originates from a study of blood T cell repertoires in COVID-19. Clones were sequenced by immunoSEQ multiplex PCR, and TCRdb holds only the in-frame ones, with some missing. The table records some 100,000 clones, roughly 81% of them present only once. The CDR3 runs 15 residues. V dropped 5 bases and J dropped 6; count of bases not matched to a gene: 10. Germline V gene lookup returns CDR1 SGHDN and CDR2 FVKESK. This clonotype was obtained from a human donor in a cohort sampled during active COVID-19. V usage is TRBV14 and J usage is TRBJ1-1; the match to TRBD1 covers 9 bases. The source material was peripheral blood. The CDR3: CASSKHTGGRAEAFF. DNA for the CDR3: TGTGCCAGCAGCAAGCACACAGGGGGCAGAGCTGAAGCTTTCTTT.